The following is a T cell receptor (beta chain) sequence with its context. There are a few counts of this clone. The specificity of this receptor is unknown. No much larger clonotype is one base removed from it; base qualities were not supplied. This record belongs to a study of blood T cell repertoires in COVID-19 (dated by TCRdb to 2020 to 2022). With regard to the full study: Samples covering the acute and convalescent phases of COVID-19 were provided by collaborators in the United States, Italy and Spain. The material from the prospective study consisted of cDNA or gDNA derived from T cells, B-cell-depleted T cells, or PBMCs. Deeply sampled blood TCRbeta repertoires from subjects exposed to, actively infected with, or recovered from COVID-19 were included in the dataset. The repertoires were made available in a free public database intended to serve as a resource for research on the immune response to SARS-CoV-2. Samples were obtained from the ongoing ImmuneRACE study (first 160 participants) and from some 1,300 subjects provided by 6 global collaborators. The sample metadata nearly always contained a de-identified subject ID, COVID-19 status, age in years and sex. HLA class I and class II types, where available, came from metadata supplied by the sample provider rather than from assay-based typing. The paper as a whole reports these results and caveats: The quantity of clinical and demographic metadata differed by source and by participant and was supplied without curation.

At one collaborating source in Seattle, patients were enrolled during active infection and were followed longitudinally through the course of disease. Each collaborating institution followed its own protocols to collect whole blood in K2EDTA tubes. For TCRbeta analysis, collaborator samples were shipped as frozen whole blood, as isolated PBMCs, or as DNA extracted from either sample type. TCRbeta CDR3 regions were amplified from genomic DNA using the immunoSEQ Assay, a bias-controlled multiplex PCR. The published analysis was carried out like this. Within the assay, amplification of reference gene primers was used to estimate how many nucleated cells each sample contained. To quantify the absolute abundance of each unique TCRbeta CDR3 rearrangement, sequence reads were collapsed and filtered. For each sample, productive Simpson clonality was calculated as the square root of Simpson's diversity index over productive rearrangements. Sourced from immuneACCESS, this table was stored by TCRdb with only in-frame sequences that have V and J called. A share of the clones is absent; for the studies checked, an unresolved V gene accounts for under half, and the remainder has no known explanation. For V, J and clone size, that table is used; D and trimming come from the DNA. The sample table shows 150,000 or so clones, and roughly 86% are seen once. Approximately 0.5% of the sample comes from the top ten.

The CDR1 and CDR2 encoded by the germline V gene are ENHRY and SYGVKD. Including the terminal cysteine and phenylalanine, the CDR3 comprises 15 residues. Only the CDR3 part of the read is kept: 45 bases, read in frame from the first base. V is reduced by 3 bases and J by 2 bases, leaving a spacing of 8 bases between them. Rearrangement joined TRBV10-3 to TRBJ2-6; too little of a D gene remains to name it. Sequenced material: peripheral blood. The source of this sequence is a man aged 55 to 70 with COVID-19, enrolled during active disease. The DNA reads TGTGCCATCAGTGACCTCCGAGCTGGGGCCAACGTCCTGACTTTC. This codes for CAISDLRAGANVLTF.